These 7 T cell receptor beta chains share one sample of origin, sequenced in a study of T cell responses to AZD1222 COVID-19 vaccine. Libraries were prepared by immunoSEQ multiplex PCR; TCRdb keeps only in-frame clonotypes and omits some of them. The repertoire has fewer than 150,000 clones, more than 75% of them found once; the top ten carry less than 4%. The sample was peripheral blood, taken 28 days after the second AZD1222 dose. Receptors were obtained from an adult who received the AZD1222 COVID-19 vaccine.

The chain recombines TRBV12-3 or TRBV12-4 with TRBJ1-3, with D uncertain. The CDR3 spans 13 residues. Trimming removed 4 bases at V and 9 bases at J, with 13 bases between. This CDR3 reads CASSSGPIGTIYF. The CDR3 DNA is TGTGCCAGCAGTTCCGGACCGATAGGCACCATATATTTT.

The V gene is TRBV19, the J gene TRBJ1-1; D is perhaps TRBD1 (5 bases). V lost 1 base, J lost 4 bases, and 13 bases lay in between. The CDR3 loop spans 15 amino acids. Germline lookup yields CDR1 LNHDA and CDR2 SQIVND (reference sequence). The CDR3 here is CASSIGQGGITEAFF. DNA of the CDR3: TGTGCCAGTAGTATAGGGCAGGGAGGCATCACTGAAGCTTTCTTT.

The chain has TRBV7-9 and TRBJ2-5; TRBD1 matches 7 bases. This CDR3 is 14 amino acids long. Trimming removed 3 bases from V and 4 bases from J; junction bases left unmatched: 5. The germline CDR1 and CDR2 sequences are SEHNR and FQNEAQ (reference sequence). The DNA of the CDR3 is TGTGCCAGCAGCTTTTCACAGGGGAGAGAGACCCAGTACTTC. This encodes CASSFSQGRETQYF.

J is TRBJ1-4 and V is TRBV2; tentative D call: TRBD1 (5 bases). Trimming cost V 10 bases and J 2 bases, with 20 bases left between them. CDR1 is SNHLY, CDR2 FYNNEI, per germline. This CDR3 region has 16 residues. CDR3 DNA sequence: TGTGCCACCCAAGGGTACGGGGGGACTACTAATGAAAAACTGTTTTTT. Protein product: CATQGYGGTTNEKLFF.

V and J are TRBV12-5 and TRBJ2-2, with a weak D call TRBD1 (6 bases). Germline V lookup: CDR1 LGHNT, CDR2 FRNRAP. The CDR3 covers 17 residues. V was clipped by 6 bases and J by 0 bases, with 17 bases between them. CDR3 nucleotide sequence: TGTGCTAGTGGCTGGTACTACAGGGAGACGAACACCGGGGAGCTGTTTTTT. Its protein is CASGWYYRETNTGELFF.

This chain uses TRBV18 with TRBJ2-3; D is ambiguous. The CDR3 is made up of 12 amino acids. CDR1 and CDR2 (germline): KGHSH, LQKENI. V was trimmed by 3 bases and J by 5 bases, leaving 6 bases between them. CDR3 bases: TGTGCCAGCTCACCCACGGAAGATACGCAGTATTTT. Protein sequence: CASSPTEDTQYF.

This clone showed up just once. The chain employs TRBV7-8 and TRBJ2-3, with 12 bases matching TRBD2. Germline assignment: CDR1 SGHVS and CDR2 FQNEAQ. V was clipped by 5 bases and J by 13 bases; unmatched bases: 4. The CDR3 is made up of 12 amino acids. The CDR3 reads CASSPWTSGEYF. The CDR3 DNA reads as TGTGCCAGCAGCCCCTGGACTAGCGGGGAGTATTTT.